This T cell receptor beta chain was profiled in a study of blood T cell repertoires in COVID-19 (dated by TCRdb to about 2020). With respect to the entire study: Samples from collaborators originated in the United States, Italy and Spain and spanned both the acute and convalescent phases of COVID-19. Nearly every sample came with metadata listing a de-identified subject ID, COVID-19 status, age in years and sex. Where available, HLA class I and class II types were obtained from metadata supplied by the sample provider rather than from assay-based typing. Samples came from the ongoing ImmuneRACE study (first 160 participants) plus 1,254 subjects from 6 global collaborators. The repertoires were released in a freely available public database intended as a resource for research on the immune response to SARS-CoV-2. Deeply sampled blood TCRbeta repertoires from subjects exposed to, actively infected with, or recovered from COVID-19 were included in the dataset. The material from the prospective study consisted of cDNA or gDNA derived from T cells, B-cell-depleted T cells, or PBMCs. Results the study describes overall, beyond this receptor: Clinical and demographic metadata were provided uncurated, with the amount varying by source and participant.

A word on this clone: No antigen is known for it. No much larger clone is present one base from it, and per-base qualities are unavailable.

Enrolling through a virtual design, the prospective study's participants ranged in age from roughly 18 to 95 years and lived across roughly 23 United States geographic areas. To assign participants to cohorts, the prospective study relied on clinical history that participants themselves reported in a screening survey and a study questionnaire. ImmuneRACE Cohort 3 recovered participants were defined by two consecutive negative NP/OP PCR tests, healthcare professional clearance, or symptom resolution. Each participant in the prospective study had whole blood, serum and a nasopharyngeal or oropharyngeal swab collected by mobile phlebotomists. Participants in the prospective study had the option to provide additional blood draws and questionnaires over an approximately 2-month period. Blood samples from the prospective study were shipped frozen or at room temperature prior to DNA extraction. The immunoSEQ Assay, a bias-controlled multiplex PCR, was used to amplify TCRbeta CDR3 regions from genomic DNA. The original pipeline was this. The number of nucleated cells in each sample was estimated by amplification of reference gene primers within the assay. To quantify the absolute abundance of each unique TCRbeta CDR3 rearrangement, sequence reads were collapsed and filtered. For each sample, productive Simpson clonality was calculated by taking the square root of Simpson's diversity index across productive rearrangements. TCRdb provides this immuneACCESS table in a form limited to in-frame rearrangements. Some clones are lacking; in checked studies, under half of them reflect an unresolved V gene, and why the rest are absent is not known. V and J calls and clone size are given by that table; D and trimming were obtained from the DNA. This sample holds fewer than 200,000 clones; approximately 82% were observed only once. Approximately 4.7% of the sample comes from the top ten.

The clonotype originates from a woman in her fifties or sixties who had recovered from COVID-19. Material for sequencing was PBMCs or T cells enriched from blood (not recorded which).

The CDR3 reads CASSPQGAKTEAFF. The DNA sequence is TGTGCCAGCTCACCTCAGGGGGCGAAGACTGAAGCTTTCTTT. The sequence is built from TRBV18 and TRBJ1-1, and 8 junction bases match TRBD1. From cysteine to phenylalanine, the CDR3 is 14 amino acids long. This entry keeps only the CDR3 DNA: 42 bases, framed from base 1. Per the germline V gene, KGHSH is the CDR1 and LQKENI is the CDR2. Unmatched junction bases come to 5, with V trimmed by 3 bases and J by 5 bases.